Listed here are 27 T cell receptor beta chains from one sample, sequenced in a study of CD8+CD57+ T cells in acquired aplastic anemia. The study profiled TCR beta VDJ and CDR3 using genomic DNA as template. TCRdb recomputed calls from the reads with MiXCR, one row per CDR3 protein. This table holds under 200,000 distinct CDR3 sequences, approximately 60% found once. The sample comprised sorted CD4+, CD8+, or CD8+CD57+ T cells (not recorded which) from PBMCs. The receptor source for this set is a human donor in good health.

The chain combines TRBV10-3 with TRBJ1-4; D remains ambiguous. V shed 7 bases and J shed 5 bases, with 11 bases lying between them. Per germline, CDR1 ENHRY and CDR2 SYGVKD. The CDR3 is 13 amino acids. The CDR3 region has the DNA TGTGCCATCACCGCGGAACTCAATGAAAAACTGTTTTTT. It is translated as CAITAELNEKLFF.

The rearrangement uses TRBV7-6 and TRBJ2-7, with no clear D. The CDR3 loop spans 13 amino acids. Germline V gene sequence: CDR1 SGHVS, CDR2 FNYEAQ. V was clipped by 5 bases and J by 5 bases, with 13 bases between them. CDR3 nucleotide sequence: TGTGCCAGCAGCCCGCCCCTGGGCGACGAGCAGTACTTC. As protein: CASSPPLGDEQYF.

The genes are TRBV7-2 and TRBJ2-7; 11 nucleotides agree with TRBD2. The CDR3 spans 16 residues. Germline V gene lookup returns CDR1 SGHTA and CDR2 FQGNSA. V shed 9 bases, J shed 7 bases, and the junction held 17 bases outside the gene matches. CDR3 residues: CASSTRTSGPVGEQYF. The CDR3 bases are TGTGCCAGTAGCACCCGGACTAGCGGGCCCGTAGGGGAGCAGTACTTC.

This clonotype was detected many times. The chain employs TRBV6-6 and TRBJ1-2; 9 bases map to TRBD1. CDR1 and CDR2 (germline): MNHNY, SVGAGI (reference sequence). The V segment lost 7 bases and the J segment 6 bases; nucleotides outside the gene matches: 12. The CDR3 is 15 amino acids. The CDR3, as DNA: TGTGCCAGCAACCAAGTACAGGGGGCGCGAGATGGCTACACCTTC. The encoded protein is CASNQVQGARDGYTF.

This clonotype was recorded many times. Mismatch with germline at one junction end may stem from a read error. The CDR3 protein is CASSLGRRQETQYF. In DNA, the CDR3 is TGTGCTAGCAGCTTGGGACGGAGACAAGAGACCCAGTACTTC. The chain carries TRBV7-7 and TRBJ2-5, with D perhaps given as TRBD1 or TRBD2 (5 bases each). Per germline, CDR1 SSHAT and CDR2 FNYEAQ (reference sequence). CDR3 length: 14 residues.

Of note for this clonotype: At one of its ends the junction is not consistent with the germline gene, which may arise from a read error. The chain combines TRBV7-9 with TRBJ2-7; 10 positions match TRBD1. CDR3 length equals 16 residues. CDR1 is SEHNR, CDR2 FQNEAQ, per germline (reference sequence). In DNA form, the CDR3 reads TGTGCTAGCAGCTTAGCGGGGACAGGGGACCCCTACGAGCAGTACTTC. Translation: CASSLAGTGDPYEQYF.

This clonotype came up a few times. CDR3 residues: CASSLVRGLTDTQYF. The CDR3 nucleotides are TGTGCCAGCAGCTTGGTCCGGGGGCTCACAGATACGCAGTATTTT. This rearrangement joins TRBV5-6 to TRBJ2-3, with D perhaps assigned TRBD1 or TRBD2 (6 bases each). Trimming cost V 0 bases and J 2 bases, with 10 bases left between them. CDR3 length: 15 residues. Germline V lookup: CDR1 SGHDT, CDR2 YYEEEE.

This clonotype was detected ten times or more. The chain joins TRBV7-2 to TRBJ2-2, with unresolved D. This CDR3 region has 15 residues. Germline CDR1 reads SGHTA; CDR2 reads FQGNSA. V lost 1 base and J lost 4, with 10 bases in between. The CDR3: CASSLVVGPTGELFF. The DNA for the CDR3 is TGTGCCAGCAGCTTAGTTGTGGGCCCCACCGGGGAGCTGTTTTTT. The entire variable domain, with the rest obtained from reference TRBV7-2 and TRBJ2-2, is as follows: GAGVSQSPSNKVTEKGKDVELRCDPISGHTALYWYRQSLGQGLEFLIYFQGNSAPDKSGLPSDRFSAERTGGSVSTLTIQRTQQEDSAVYLCASSLVVGPTGELFFGEGSRLTVL.

The chain uses TRBV12-1 and TRBJ1-6; TRBD1, the table's D call, lacks a check against the DNA. TRBV12-1 represents a pseudogene. The CDR3 loop spans 17 amino acids. The CDR3 spells CASSLRGGASDNSPLHF. The CDR3 region has the DNA TGTGCCAGCAGCTTGAGAGGGGGTGCCTCGGATAATTCACCCCTCCACTTT.

The chain uses TRBV19 and TRBJ2-2, with unresolved D. CDR1 is LNHDA, CDR2 SQIVND, per germline (reference sequence). The CDR3 has 13 residues. Trimming took 6 bases from V and 7 from J, leaving 12 bases between them. CDR3 nucleotides: TGTGCCAGTAGGCCGTATCCATACGGGGAGCTGTTTTTT. Amino acids: CASRPYPYGELFF.

The rearrangement uses TRBV27 and TRBJ2-1, with 11 bases that match TRBD2. Germline V gene sequence: CDR1 MNHEY, CDR2 SMNVEV (reference sequence). The length of the CDR3 is 16 residues. The ends lost 1 base at V and 8 bases at J; junction bases unmatched: 7. The CDR3 nucleotides read TGTGCCAGCAGTTTATGGGCTAGCGGGAGGTGGGATGAGCAGTTCTTC. Amino acid sequence: CASSLWASGRWDEQFF.

The V gene is TRBV10-2, the J gene TRBJ2-1; D may be TRBD1 (5 bases). Trimming shortened V by 7 bases and J by 0 bases, and 10 bases separated the two germline ends. CDR3 length: 14 amino acids. Germline V gives CDR1 WSHSY, CDR2 SAAADI. CDR3 DNA: TGCGCCAGCAAAAGGGGTAACTCCTACAATGAGCAGTTCTTC. This encodes CASKRGNSYNEQFF.

The chain employs TRBV5-1 and TRBJ2-7, with 9 bases lining up with TRBD2. Germline trimming cut 0 bases from V and 5 bases from J; bases unmatched to any gene: 3. This CDR3 spans 14 amino acids. Germline V gene lookup returns CDR1 SGHRS and CDR2 YFSETQ. In DNA, the CDR3 is TGCGCCAGCAGCTTGGAGAGACTAGCGGACGAGCAGTACTTC. Translated: CASSLERLADEQYF.

As DNA, the CDR3 is TGTGCCACCAGCAACATCAGGTCCTCTGGAAACACCATATATTTT. Residues: CATSNIRSSGNTIYF. The gene calls are TRBV15 and TRBJ1-3, with D hard to call. CDR3 length: 15 residues. Trimming removed 4 bases at V and 0 bases at J, with 10 bases between. CDR1 and CDR2 (germline): LNHNV, YYDKDF (reference sequence).

This clonotype appeared once. The chain is built from TRBV19 and TRBJ2-7; D uncertain. There are 14 residues in the CDR3. Trimming pared 3 bases from V and 0 bases from J, leaving 9 bases between. CDR1 LNHDA and CDR2 SQIVND come from the germline V gene (reference sequence). CDR3 loop: CASSIFLGSYEQYF. CDR3 in DNA: TGTGCCAGTAGTATTTTCCTGGGCTCCTACGAGCAGTACTTC.

Of note for this clonotype: Sequence at one end of the junction differs from germline and may be a read error. CDR3 coding DNA: TGTGCTAGCAGCTTCGGACCCACAGATACGCAGTATTTT. Encoded protein: CASSFGPTDTQYF. This chain uses TRBV7-7 with TRBJ2-3; no clear D. Germline V lookup: CDR1 SSHAT, CDR2 FNYEAQ (reference sequence). This CDR3 has 13 residues.

This clonotype was seen ten or more times. The rearrangement uses TRBV6-5 and TRBJ2-7; TRBD2 agrees at 13 bases. The germline V gene has CDR1 MNHEY and CDR2 SVGAGI. V lost 4 bases, J lost 10 bases, and 7 bases stayed unmatched. The CDR3 has 14 amino acids. The CDR3 spells CASSLLAGGSDQYF. The CDR3 nucleotides are TGTGCCAGCAGTTTACTAGCGGGAGGGTCTGATCAGTACTTC.

V and J are TRBV24-1 and TRBJ1-2, with 7 nucleotides matching TRBD1. Germline loops: CDR1 KGHDR, CDR2 SFDVKD. The CDR3 spans 17 residues. Germline trimming cut 3 bases from V and 3 bases from J; bases unmatched to any gene: 12. CDR3 region: CATSDPGKGAKDYGYTF. The CDR3 nucleotides are TGTGCCACCAGTGATCCTGGTAAGGGGGCGAAAGACTATGGCTACACCTTC.

The V call is TRBV24-1, the J call TRBJ2-7; 11 bases map to TRBD2. The trim removed 9 bases at V and 5 bases at J, leaving 23 bases unmatched. The CDR3 covers 19 residues. Looked up from germline, CDR1 is KGHDR and CDR2 is SFDVKD. The CDR3 sequence is CATWIEGGTSGSLTHEQYF. In DNA, the CDR3 is TGTGCCACCTGGATCGAAGGGGGGACTAGCGGCTCCCTTACCCACGAGCAGTACTTC.

The V call is TRBV20-1, the J call TRBJ2-1, with D possibly matching TRBD2 (6 bases). V lost 3 bases, J lost 4 bases, and 16 bases lay in between. There are 15 residues in the CDR3. Germline values: CDR1 DFQATT, CDR2 SNEGSKA (reference sequence). The CDR3, as DNA: TGCAGTGCTAGTGTTCGGCTAGGAGGGTACAATGAGCAGTTCTTC. Its protein product is CSASVRLGGYNEQFF.

This rearrangement joins TRBV2 to TRBJ2-7; D remains unclear. Germline CDR1 SNHLY, CDR2 FYNNEI. CDR3 length equals 13 residues. Trimming pared 2 bases from V and 3 bases from J, leaving 8 bases between. The CDR3 loop is CASSEQVVYEQYF. CDR3 coding DNA: TGTGCCAGCAGTGAACAGGTTGTCTACGAGCAGTACTTC.

This clonotype was counted between two and nine times. The chain is built from TRBV24-1 and TRBJ2-2, with a tentative D call TRBD1 (6 bases). The germline V and J ends were trimmed by 8 bases and 0 bases, with 9 bases remaining between them. The CDR3 spans 14 residues. The germline gives CDR1 KGHDR, CDR2 SFDVKD. The CDR3 spells CATMDSPNTGELFF. The CDR3, as DNA: TGTGCCACCATGGACAGCCCGAACACCGGGGAGCTGTTTTTT.

This clonotype was recorded at least ten times. The chain's CDR3 is CAISDLGQDTYEQYF. The CDR3, as DNA: TGTGCCATCAGTGATTTGGGACAGGACACCTACGAGCAGTACTTC. The chain has TRBV10-3 and TRBJ2-7, with TRBD1 matching over 8 bases. Germline V CDR1 and CDR2: ENHRY, SYGVKD. This CDR3 region has 15 residues. Trimming cost V 3 bases and J 2 bases; bases outside gene matches: 6.

This clonotype was recorded many times. The chain uses TRBV10-3 and TRBJ1-3; no reliable D call. CDR3 length: 14 residues. V was pared by 2 bases and J by 3 bases, with 8 bases between. Per the germline V gene, CDR1 is ENHRY and CDR2 is SYGVKD. The CDR3 DNA reads as TGTGCCATCAGTGAGGGGCCAAATGGAAACACCATATATTTT. This sequence encodes CAISEGPNGNTIYF.

V and J are TRBV24-1 and TRBJ2-5; 14 nucleotides match TRBD2. CDR1 is KGHDR, CDR2 SFDVKD, per germline. The ends lost 3 bases at V and 5 bases at J; junction bases unmatched: 10. This CDR3 spans 18 amino acids. In DNA form, the CDR3 reads TGTGCCACCAGTGATGACGGGGGGACTAGCGGGAGTAGCGAGACCCAGTACTTC. As protein: CATSDDGGTSGSSETQYF.

The chain uses TRBV20-1 and TRBJ1-5; the D is unclear. Germline-derived CDR1 and CDR2 are DFQATT and SNEGSKA (reference sequence). The CDR3 has 14 residues. V lost 3 bases and J lost 2, with 11 bases in between. The CDR3 sequence is CSARETQGNQPQHF. CDR3 DNA sequence: TGCAGTGCTAGGGAGACCCAGGGCAATCAGCCCCAGCATTTT.

The chain uses TRBV5-8 and TRBJ1-2; no definite D call. The CDR3 extends over 13 amino acids. Germline loops: CDR1 SGHTS, CDR2 YDEGEE. The germline V and J ends were trimmed by 3 bases and 3 bases, with 9 bases remaining between them. The CDR3 DNA reads as TGTGCCAGCAGCTACCCGATCGACTATGGCTACACCTTC. It encodes CASSYPIDYGYTF.